This T cell receptor (beta chain) was found in a study of T cell changes during pregnancy in multiple sclerosis. Some clones are missing from TCRdb's copy, which holds only in-frame ones; the method was immunoSEQ multiplex PCR. The repertoire holds around 67,000 clones, about 90% seen once, with over 7.5% in the top ten. The V end was cut by 2 bases, the J end by 11 bases, with 13 bases between. CDR3 size: 12 residues. Germline assignment: CDR1 SGHNT and CDR2 YYREEE (reference sequence). The sample here was peripheral blood, taken after pregnancy. The clonotype was recovered from a female donor in good health, enrolled as a control in a pregnancy study. The rearrangement links TRBV5-4 to TRBJ2-5; perhaps TRBD2 as D (6 bases). CDR3 sequence reads: CASSFRDGGQYF. In nucleotides, the CDR3 is TGTGCCAGCAGCTTCCGGGACGGGGGTCAGTACTTC.